Listed below are T cell receptor beta chains from one sample, sequenced in a study of T cell repertoires in cytomegalovirus infection. These receptors' antigens are unknown. MiXCR, applied by TCRdb to the reads, yields one record per CDR3 protein. This table has roughly 920,000 distinct CDR3 sequences, 30% to 40% appearing once. This specimen consisted of cultured CD8+ T cells from PBMCs, obtained from culture after CMV antigen stimulation. The receptors shown here come from a human donor in good health (CMV status not recorded). Some clones in this sample may be carry-over from other donors' samples. The CDR3 runs from the conserved cysteine through the conserved F or W. D genes are given only for firm matches. Clone size is shown for a subset of rows, as once, few, many or a class of expanded clone.

clone_size	v_call	j_call	d_call	cdr3_nt	cdr3_aa
once	TRBV5-1	TRBJ1-6	TRBD1	TGCGCCAGCAGGTCAGGGGGAGGACAGGGCGTTCATTCACCCCTCCACTTT	CASRSGGGQGVHSPLHF
few	TRBV12-3/TRBV12-4	TRBJ1-2	NA	TGTGCCAGCAGTTTATATGAGGGAAATGGCTACACCTTC	CASSLYEGNGYTF
NA	TRBV4-1	TRBJ1-1	NA	TGCGCCAGCAGCCAAGGGGGCCTCGGGGAAACTGAAGCTTTCTTT	CASSQGGLGETEAFF
few	TRBV11-2	TRBJ2-1	TRBD1	TGTGCCAGCAGCTCCCCGGCAGGACCGGGACAGGGGGCAGGCAATGAGCAGTTCTTC	CASSSPAGPGQGAGNEQFF
many	TRBV6-1	TRBJ2-7	NA	TGTGCCAGCAGCCCAAGACAGTCCTACGAGCAGTACTTC	CASSPRQSYEQYF
NA	TRBV20-1	TRBJ2-1	TRBD2	TGCAGTGCCCCACTGGGGAGGGGAGCCTACAATGAGCAGTTCTTC	CSAPLGRGAYNEQFF
NA	TRBV11-1	TRBJ1-2	NA	TGTGCCAGCAGCTTAGTCCCGGGGGGTGCTTTGCCGGATGGCTACACCTTC	CASSLVPGGALPDGYTF
few	TRBV6-2/TRBV6-3	TRBJ2-3	NA	TGTGCCAGCCTCTCCCCGAACAGGGTTTACACAGATACGCAGTATTTT	CASLSPNRVYTDTQYF
NA	TRBV2	TRBJ1-2	NA	TGTGCCATCCGTCGAAGGGGAGCTAACTATGGCTACACCTTC	CAIRRRGANYGYTF
many	TRBV7-9	TRBJ2-5	NA	TGTGCCAGCAGCTTATCTAGCTTGGAGACCCAGTACTTC	CASSLSSLETQYF
NA	TRBV29-1	TRBJ1-2	NA	TGCAGCGTTGTAACACGGGATTTCTACGGCTACACCTTC	CSVVTRDFYGYTF
many	TRBV7-6	TRBJ2-1	NA	TGTGCCAGCAGCTTAGTGTCAGGGGAACAGGTTTTCGGGCAGTTCTTC	CASSLVSGEQVFGQFF
few	TRBV28	TRBJ1-2	NA	TGTGCCAGCAGTTTGATCAGGTTGGGGTATGGCTACACCTTC	CASSLIRLGYGYTF
NA	TRBV15	TRBJ2-5	NA	TGTGCCACCAGCTCCCGGGACAACCAAGAGACCCAGTACTTC	CATSSRDNQETQYF
NA	TRBV12-3/TRBV12-4	TRBJ1-2	TRBD1	TGTGCCAGCAGTTCGCAGGGGGCCTATGGCTACACCTTC	CASSSQGAYGYTF
few	TRBV6-1	TRBJ2-5	TRBD1	TGTGCCAGCAGTCCGCTGGGACAGGGCCTGGAGACCCAGTACTTC	CASSPLGQGLETQYF
NA	TRBV20-1	TRBJ1-6	NA	TGCAGTGCTTTCCCGGACAGTCGGGGCCTCCACTTT	CSAFPDSRGLHF
once	TRBV2	TRBJ2-5	NA	TGTGCCAGCAGTGAAGGGACTTACGGATATCTGGAGACCCAGTACTTC	CASSEGTYGYLETQYF
NA	TRBV6-2/TRBV6-3	TRBJ2-7	NA	TGTGCCAGTGGTCAAATCAGGCAGAACGAGCAGTACTTC	CASGQIRQNEQYF
few	TRBV28	TRBJ2-2	NA	TGTGCCAGCAGTTTACCCCACACGAGGTCCGGGGAGCTGTTTTTT	CASSLPHTRSGELFF
NA	TRBV7-6	TRBJ2-5	TRBD1	TGTGCCAGCAGCTTAGCGGACAGGGGGCGAGAAGAGACCCAGTACTTC	CASSLADRGREETQYF
few	TRBV27	TRBJ2-5	NA	TGTGCCAGCGGGATGAAAGAGACCCAGTACTTC	CASGMKETQYF
NA	TRBV27	TRBJ2-5	NA	TGTGCCAGCAGTTTATCCCCCTTCGTGGATCCTCAAGAGACCCAGTACTTC	CASSLSPFVDPQETQYF
NA	TRBV6-2/TRBV6-3	TRBJ2-2	NA	TGTGCCAGCAGTTACTCCAAGTCCGGGGAGCTGTTTTTT	CASSYSKSGELFF
NA	TRBV7-1	TRBJ2-5	TRBD2	TGTACCAGCAGCGGGTGGCTAGCGGAGCAAGAGACCCAGTACTTC	CTSSGWLAEQETQYF
few	TRBV7-9	TRBJ1-3	NA	TGTGCCAGCAGTTTAGACTGGGCGGCTGGAAACACCATATATTTT	CASSLDWAAGNTIYF
NA	TRBV6-1	TRBJ1-2	TRBD1	TGTGCCAACAGTGAAGGAACAGGGGGCGCCTATGGCTACACCTTC	CANSEGTGGAYGYTF
NA	TRBV4-3	TRBJ2-3	TRBD2	TGCGCCAGCAGCCAAGAACGAGCGGGGGGGCTAGATACGCAGTATTTT	CASSQERAGGLDTQYF
NA	TRBV10-3	TRBJ1-5	TRBD1	TGTGCCATCAGTCGACAGGGGCACGATAGCAATCAGCCCCAGCATTTT	CAISRQGHDSNQPQHF
NA	TRBV4-1	TRBJ2-1	NA	TGCGCCAGCAGCCAACCCGATAGGGATGAGCAGTTCTTC	CASSQPDRDEQFF
NA	TRBV6-5	TRBJ1-4	NA	TGTGCCAGCAGTTACTCAGGGCCGGTTTTCGATGAAAAACTGTTTTTT	CASSYSGPVFDEKLFF
NA	TRBV6-2/TRBV6-3	TRBJ2-3	NA	TGTGCCAGCAGTCCCCTAAACTTTTTCGATACGCAGTATTTT	CASSPLNFFDTQYF
NA	TRBV4-1	TRBJ1-2	NA	TGCGCCAGCATGGGGGGGACCTCTAACTATGGCTACACCTTC	CASMGGTSNYGYTF
NA	TRBV7-9	TRBJ2-7	TRBD2	TGTGCCACTAGCGGGGGACCCTACGAGCAGTACTTC	CATSGGPYEQYF
few	TRBV7-6	TRBJ1-5	TRBD1	TGTGCCAGCAGCTTAGGACCCGGGACAGGGGATCAGCCCCAGCATTTT	CASSLGPGTGDQPQHF
NA	TRBV2	TRBJ2-7	TRBD2	TGTGCCAGCAGTGAATTAGCGGGGGACTCCTACGAGCAGTACTTC	CASSELAGDSYEQYF
few	TRBV7-6	TRBJ1-4	TRBD1	TGTGCCACCTTCGGGACAGGGGTTCTTGTAGAGGAACTGTTTTTT	CATFGTGVLVEELFF
NA	TRBV7-3	TRBJ2-1	TRBD1	TGTGCCAGCAGCCAAACGGGACAGAACAATGAGCAGTTCTTC	CASSQTGQNNEQFF
NA	TRBV5-1	TRBJ2-5	NA	TGCGCCAGCAGCTTGCACGCCCAAGAGACCCAGTACTTC	CASSLHAQETQYF
few	TRBV6-6	TRBJ1-5	NA	TGTGCCAGCAGAACGTCGTTAGGGAATCAGCCCCAGCATTTT	CASRTSLGNQPQHF
few	TRBV29-1	TRBJ2-1	NA	TGCAGCGTTGGCGGGGACTGGTACAATGAGCAGTTCTTC	CSVGGDWYNEQFF
NA	TRBV5-1	TRBJ2-1	NA	TGCGCCAGCAGCTTGGGGGCAGAAGAGCAGTTCTTC	CASSLGAEEQFF
few	TRBV28	TRBJ1-5	NA	TGTGCCAGCAGTTTAAATGAGGGGATGATGGGCAATCAGCCCCAGCATTTT	CASSLNEGMMGNQPQHF
NA	TRBV27	TRBJ2-6	NA	TGTGCCAGCAGTTTCGGGGTTCCTGGGGCCAACGTCCTGACTTTC	CASSFGVPGANVLTF
many	TRBV7-2	TRBJ2-3	TRBD1	TGTGCCAGCAGCCCCGAGGGGGCCCGCACAGATACGCAGTATTTT	CASSPEGARTDTQYF
NA	TRBV4-1	TRBJ1-1	NA	TGCGCCAGCAGCCAGACAAGACAGCACACTGAAGCTTTCTTT	CASSQTRQHTEAFF
NA	TRBV4-1	TRBJ1-2	NA	TGCGCCAGCAGCCAAGTTGGGGTCTCTAACTATGGCTACACCTTC	CASSQVGVSNYGYTF
NA	TRBV29-1	TRBJ1-2	NA	TGCAGCGTTGACCCATCGGAGGGCAGTGCTGGCTACACCTTC	CSVDPSEGSAGYTF
many	TRBV7-6	TRBJ2-1	NA	TGTGCCAGCAGCCTAGTACCGCGTGAGCAGTTCTTC	CASSLVPREQFF
NA	TRBV6-2/TRBV6-3	TRBJ2-3	NA	TGTGCCAGCAGGGGGGGGCAGGGGGGCACAGATACGCAGTATTTT	CASRGGQGGTDTQYF
few	TRBV7-9	TRBJ2-3	NA	TGTGCCAGCAGCTTAAGTGTTCGCACAGATACGCAGTATTTT	CASSLSVRTDTQYF
NA	TRBV10-2	TRBJ2-7	NA	TGCGCCAGCACCCCGGAAGGGTTTTCCTACGAGCAGTACTTC	CASTPEGFSYEQYF
NA	TRBV4-2	TRBJ2-1	TRBD2	TGTGCCAGCAGCGGCGAGCGGGGCGAGAATGAGCAGTTCTTC	CASSGERGENEQFF
NA	TRBV7-9	TRBJ1-2	TRBD1	TGTGCCAGCTTCCAGGGGGGAGGCGGCTACACCTTC	CASFQGGGGYTF